Presented here are 23 T cell receptor beta chains from one specimen sequenced in a study of T-cell memory formation after mild COVID-19 listed by TCRdb under 2021. The library was built by means of 5' RACE. The reads were generated on an Illumina NovaSeq 6000. TCRdb passed the public sequencing reads through fastp at Q25 and MiXCR, retaining productive beta sequences. Rows are combined by CDR3 protein, so each entry shows the most common genes and DNA. For this sample there are fewer than 400,000 distinct CDR3 sequences; about 16% appear just once. The top ten hold 20% to 25% of the sample. Sequencing was performed on PBMCs or a T cell subset sorted from them (not recorded which). The receptors were sampled from a man aged 18 to 29 who had mild COVID-19 (a few samples of this study predate the infection). The sample titles of this study are shuffled in the database, so cell type and time point are left out; the donor was told from shared clones.

The chain has TRBV29-1 and TRBJ2-1; 8 bases are shared with TRBD2. Unmatched junction bases numbered 4, after V lost 3 bases and J lost 0 bases. CDR3 length equals 15 residues. Germline V gene data show CDR1 as SQVTM and CDR2 as ANQGSEA. The DNA for the CDR3 is TGCAGCGTTGATAGCGGGGATAGCTCCTACAATGAGCAGTTCTTC. It yields the protein CSVDSGDSSYNEQFF.

The genes are TRBV7-2 and TRBJ2-3, with TRBD2 as a possible D gene (5 bases). The V end was cut by 1 base, the J end by 5 bases, with 19 bases between. CDR3 length: 17 amino acids. Looked up from germline, CDR1 is SGHTA and CDR2 is FQGNSA. CDR3 in DNA: TGTGCCAGCAGCTTAGGGCTAGCAGCAACCTTGGGAGATACGCAGTATTTT. Translated: CASSLGLAATLGDTQYF.

The chain is built from TRBV7-3 and TRBJ2-1; 10 bases match TRBD1. V lost 5 bases, J lost 5 bases, and 6 bases stayed unmatched. This CDR3 is built from 15 residues. The germline V gene encodes CDR1 SGHTA and CDR2 FQGTGA. This CDR3 reads CASSQGQGLNNEQFF. As DNA, the CDR3 is TGTGCCAGCAGCCAGGGACAGGGGTTAAACAATGAGCAGTTCTTC.

The rearrangement joins TRBV10-3 to TRBJ1-1; 8 positions match TRBD1. The V gene end was trimmed by 10 bases and the J gene end by 5 bases; junction bases not matched to a gene: 9. Germline CDR1 reads ENHRY; CDR2 reads SYGVKD. The CDR3 has 13 amino acids. The CDR3 reads CATWTGPGTEAFF. CDR3 nucleotide sequence: TGTGCCACGTGGACAGGGCCGGGGACTGAAGCTTTCTTT.

V and J are TRBV20-1 and TRBJ2-7; D is ambiguous. V lost 2 bases and J lost 5, with 7 bases in between. The CDR3 contains 11 residues. Per the germline V gene, CDR1 is DFQATT and CDR2 is SNEGSKA (reference sequence). Written as DNA, the CDR3 is TGCAGTGCTAGAACGGGTGACGAGCAGTACGTC. Its translation is CSARTGDEQYV.

This clonotype showed up just once. This sequence joins TRBV10-3 and TRBJ1-2; D is possibly TRBD1 (5 bases). This CDR3 spans 13 amino acids. Trimming took off 3 bases at V and 5 bases at J, with 10 bases between the two ends. Germline CDR1 and CDR2: ENHRY and SYGVKD. CDR3 protein: CAISDTGPYGYTF. Here the CDR3 DNA reads TGTGCCATCAGTGACACAGGCCCATATGGCTACACCTTC.

The chain employs TRBV25-1 and TRBJ1-6, with D perhaps TRBD1 (5 bases). The germline V gene has CDR1 MGHDK and CDR2 SYGVNS. V was trimmed by 8 bases and J by 10 bases, leaving 15 bases between them. The CDR3 is 13 residues long. As DNA, the CDR3 is TGTGCCAGCGGGGCGGGGGGGTTGTCACCCCTCCACTTT. Its protein product is CASGAGGLSPLHF.

This clonotype turned up a few times. The chain couples TRBV29-1 to TRBJ1-2; D gene unclear. Germline CDR1 is SQVTM and CDR2 is ANQGSEA. This CDR3 has 13 residues. Trimming cost V 7 bases and J 7 bases, with 19 bases left between them. The CDR3 DNA sequence: TGCAGCGCCTCCGCCGGGCTGGAGGGTGGCTACACCTTC. It codes for CSASAGLEGGYTF.

This chain uses TRBV4-2 with TRBJ2-3; 7 bases are a match to TRBD2. Germline V gene sequence: CDR1 LGHNA, CDR2 YNFKEQ. Germline trimming cut 1 base from V and 1 base from J; bases unmatched to any gene: 11. The CDR3 runs 18 residues. CDR3 DNA: TGTGCCAGCAGCCAAGCCCTCGGTGGGGGGAGGGGCACAGATACGCAGTATTTT. Translating gives CASSQALGGGRGTDTQYF.

This sequence joins TRBV27 and TRBJ1-6; D may be TRBD1 (5 bases). V lost 5 bases and J 13 bases, leaving 18 bases between the germline ends. CDR1 is MNHEY, CDR2 SMNVEV, per germline (reference sequence). This CDR3 comprises 14 residues. Here the CDR3 reads CASSNSGDGGPLHF. The CDR3 DNA reads TGTGCCAGCAGTAACTCCGGGGACGGTGGGCCCCTCCACTTT.

CDR3 in DNA: TGTGCCAGCAGTCAGGCCCTACAGGGAGAACATGGCTACACCTTC. This sequence encodes CASSQALQGEHGYTF. V is TRBV12-3 or TRBV12-4 and J is TRBJ1-2; D is possibly TRBD1 (6 bases). The length of the CDR3 is 15 residues. The germline V and J ends were trimmed by 5 bases and 6 bases, with 19 bases remaining between them.

This sequence joins TRBV29-1 and TRBJ2-5; D gene uncertain. CDR1 SQVTM and CDR2 ANQGSEA come from the germline V gene. The ends were cut back, 4 bases at V and 5 bases at J, with 14 bases in the middle. This CDR3 region has 13 residues. Written as DNA, the CDR3 is TGCAGCGTTGGCTTAAAGATGGGGGAGACCCAGTACTTC. Translating gives CSVGLKMGETQYF.

The sample holds many counts of this clonotype. The V and J genes are TRBV5-6 and TRBJ2-7, with 8 positions matching TRBD1. The CDR3 contains 14 residues. Germline CDR1 SGHDT, CDR2 YYEEEE. Germline trimming cut 0 bases from V and 4 bases from J; bases unmatched to any gene: 3. DNA of the CDR3: TGTGCCAGCAGCTTGGGGACAGGGATGTACGAGCAGTACTTC. Its translation is CASSLGTGMYEQYF.

The genes are TRBV4-1 and TRBJ2-7, with 11 bases that match TRBD2. After removal of 1 base from V and 3 bases from J, the junction contained 5 bases not matched to a gene. The CDR3 has 16 residues. Germline V gene data show CDR1 as MGHRA and CDR2 as YSYEKL. The CDR3 DNA follows: TGCGCCAGCAGCCAAGGGCTAGCGGGGGGAAACTACGAGCAGTACTTC. Its protein product is CASSQGLAGGNYEQYF.

CDR3 sequence (DNA): TGTGCCAGCAGGCCTAGCGGGGGGTCTCTCTACGAGCAGTACTTC. Protein: CASRPSGGSLYEQYF. This chain uses TRBV7-8 with TRBJ2-7; 11 nucleotides agree with TRBD2. The CDR3 is made up of 15 amino acids. Germline V gives CDR1 SGHVS, CDR2 FQNEAQ. Trimming cost V 6 bases and J 3 bases; bases outside gene matches: 7.

The sample holds a few counts of this clonotype. The chain employs TRBV7-9 and TRBJ1-1, with D hard to call. The CDR3 extends over 15 amino acids. V shed 6 bases and J shed 3 bases, with 17 bases lying between them. Germline values: CDR1 SEHNR, CDR2 FQNEAQ (reference sequence). The CDR3, as DNA: TGTGCCAGCAGAGTAGGGAATGGAGTAGACACTGAAGCTTTCTTT. Translation: CASRVGNGVDTEAFF.

This clonotype was counted a few times. J is TRBJ2-7 and V is TRBV6-2 or TRBV6-3, with unresolved D. V was shortened by 2 bases and J by 11 bases, with 10 bases between the two germline ends. Germline V CDR1 and CDR2: MNHEY, SVGEGT. This CDR3 is built from 11 residues. The CDR3 protein is CASSYPGPEYV. In nucleotides, the CDR3 is TGTGCCAGCAGTTACCCCGGGCCGGAGTACGTC.

This clonotype came up once. This chain joins TRBV19 and TRBJ2-1; D uncertain. Germline values: CDR1 LNHDA, CDR2 SQIVND (reference sequence). V lost 1 base and J lost 12, with 7 bases in between. The CDR3 totals 11 residues. CDR3 DNA: TGTGCCAGTAGTATAGGTTACTTGCAGTTCTTC. Translation: CASSIGYLQFF.

A few counts support this clonotype. The genes are TRBV20-1 and TRBJ1-4, with 9 bases matching TRBD1. The CDR3 has 14 residues. Unmatched junction bases numbered 9, after V lost 6 bases and J lost 7 bases. From germline, CDR1 is DFQATT and CDR2 SNEGSKA (reference sequence). The CDR3 DNA sequence: TGCAGTGCACCCACCCGGGACAGGGTTGAAAAACTGTTTTTT. As protein: CSAPTRDRVEKLFF.

The V and J genes are TRBV9 and TRBJ2-3, with TRBD1 identical over 8 bases. Germline V CDR1 and CDR2: SGDLS, YYNGEE. This CDR3 region has 14 residues. V lost 2 bases, J lost 6 bases, and 5 bases stayed unmatched. DNA for the CDR3: TGTGCCAGCAGCGTGCAGGGGGCGTCGGATACGCAGTATTTT. It codes for CASSVQGASDTQYF.

This clonotype was recorded a few times. The chain uses TRBV27 and TRBJ1-2; a possible D gene is TRBD1 (6 bases). The germline V gene has CDR1 MNHEY and CDR2 SMNVEV (reference sequence). The V and J ends lost 6 bases and 8 bases respectively, with 19 bases between them. This CDR3 is 14 amino acids long. CDR3 in DNA: TGTGCCAGCAGCGCGCGGGGGGCAGGGGAAGGCTACACCTTC. Translated: CASSARGAGEGYTF.

This clonotype was detected only a few times. The gene calls are TRBV4-3 and TRBJ1-1; D uncertain. The CDR3 loop spans 18 amino acids. Germline-derived CDR1 and CDR2 are LGHNA and YSLEER. The ends were cut back, 1 base at V and 1 base at J, with 19 bases in the middle. CDR3 sequence reads: CASSQVSSNVAGNTEAFF. The DNA of the CDR3 is TGCGCCAGCAGCCAAGTGTCGTCGAATGTGGCTGGGAACACTGAAGCTTTCTTT.

In its sample, this clonotype was seen a few times. The rearrangement joins TRBV20-1 to TRBJ2-7; TRBD1 agrees at 11 bases. The germline V gene has CDR1 DFQATT and CDR2 SNEGSKA (reference sequence). This CDR3 is 14 amino acids long. Trimming took 6 bases from V and 4 from J; bases not matched to a gene: 8. Here the CDR3 DNA reads TGCAGTGCACCGGACAGGGGGCGAGGGTACGAGCAGTACGTC. This gives the protein CSAPDRGRGYEQYV.